This T cell receptor beta chain emerged from a study of T cell changes during pregnancy in multiple sclerosis. Libraries were prepared by immunoSEQ multiplex PCR; TCRdb keeps only in-frame clonotypes and omits some of them. The sample shows about 98,000 clones, about 91% of them seen only once. This receptor was obtained from a female donor in good health, enrolled as a control in a pregnancy study. The input for sequencing was peripheral blood, taken after pregnancy.

CDR3 nucleotides: TGTGCCAGCAGCTTAACGTCGGGACAGGGGCTAGGTGGCTACACCTTC. It specifies CASSLTSGQGLGGYTF. This chain uses TRBV11-2 with TRBJ1-2, with TRBD1 matching 10 bases. This CDR3 has 16 residues. The V and J ends lost 2 bases and 7 bases, in that order; junction bases with no gene match: 10. Germline assignment: CDR1 SGHAT and CDR2 FQNNGV.